One sample yielded the 11 T cell receptor beta chains listed below, sequenced in a study of cytomegalovirus exposure and HLA in healthy donors. The primer mix had 60 Vbeta and 13 Jbeta primers. Libraries were prepared by immunoSEQ multiplex PCR; TCRdb keeps only in-frame clonotypes and omits some of them. The sample carries some 240,000 clones, around 90% recorded once. The sample was PBMCs. All receptors derive from a girl aged 2 to 9 in good health and CMV-seronegative.

For the CDR3, the DNA is TGTGCCAGCGGCTACCAAGAGACCCAGTACTTC. Its translation: CASGYQETQYF. The chain employs TRBV2 and TRBJ2-5; D remains ambiguous. The germline V gene has CDR1 SNHLY and CDR2 FYNNEI. CDR3 size: 11 residues. V shed 8 bases and J shed 0 bases, with 4 bases lying between them. The full variable domain, completed using reference TRBV2 and TRBJ2-5, is EPEVTQTPSHQVTQMGQEVILRCVPISNHLYFYWYRQILGQKVEFLVSFYNNEISEKSEIFDDQFSVERPDGSNFTLKIRSTKLEDSAMYFCASGYQETQYFGPGTRLLVL.

The gene calls are TRBV5-1 and TRBJ2-3; possibly TRBD2 for D (6 bases). Trimming took off 4 bases at V and 0 bases at J, with 18 bases between the two ends. Germline CDR1 SGHRS, CDR2 YFSETQ. CDR3 size: 17 residues. This CDR3 is CASSPEGLGSSTDTQYF. The DNA of the CDR3 is TGCGCCAGCAGCCCGGAGGGGTTAGGTTCTAGCACAGATACGCAGTATTTT.

This clone was counted once. The rearrangement joins TRBV4-2 to TRBJ2-3; D is possibly TRBD2 (6 bases). Trimming removed 0 bases at V and 2 bases at J, with 18 bases between. The CDR3 has 18 residues. Germline V CDR1 and CDR2: LGHNA, YNFKEQ. CDR3 loop: CASSQDWGSGSSTDTQYF. The CDR3 DNA reads as TGTGCCAGCAGCCAAGATTGGGGCAGCGGGTCCTCCACAGATACGCAGTATTTT.

The J gene is TRBJ2-5, the V gene TRBV5-6; no clear D. The J call could be wrong; TRBJ2-7 is a better fit for the DNA end. Germline values: CDR1 SGHDT, CDR2 YYEEEE. This CDR3 contains 11 residues. DNA of the CDR3: TGTGCCAGCAGCTTAGCCTACGAGCAGTACTTC. Its translation is CASSLAYEQYF.

This chain uses TRBV30 with TRBJ2-7; 8 bases are a match to TRBD1. The length of the CDR3 is 13 residues. Per germline, CDR1 GTSNPN and CDR2 SVGIG (reference sequence). Losses at the gene ends were 5 bases for V and 1 base for J; bases not matched to a gene: 4. The CDR3 loop reads CAWGQGHSYEQYF. In DNA, the CDR3 is TGTGCCTGGGGACAGGGACATTCCTACGAGCAGTACTTC.

The V call is TRBV30, the J call TRBJ1-1; D unresolved. The CDR3 extends over 12 amino acids. With 4 bases removed from V and 8 bases from J, the gap between germline ends came to 14 bases. Germline lookup yields CDR1 GTSNPN and CDR2 SVGIG (reference sequence). The CDR3 loop is CAWKVGEEEAFF. CDR3 nucleotides: TGTGCCTGGAAGGTCGGGGAGGAGGAAGCTTTCTTT.

Of note for this clone: A read error may account for a junction end that differs from germline. The genes are TRBV7-7 and TRBJ2-5, with 7 bases aligning to TRBD1. This CDR3 region has 13 residues. CDR1 and CDR2 from the germline V gene are SSHAT and FNYEAQ (reference sequence). This chain's CDR3 is CASSNTGAYAQYF. CDR3 DNA sequence: TGTGCTAGCAGCAATACAGGGGCGTACGCCCAGTACTTC.

The chain combines TRBV5-1 with TRBJ2-7, with D maybe TRBD2 (7 bases). The V and J ends lost 0 bases and 6 bases respectively, with 13 bases between them. This CDR3 contains 14 residues. Germline CDR1 reads SGHRS; CDR2 reads YFSETQ. CDR3 bases: TGCGCCAGCAGCTTGGTCCCAGGGGAGGGCGAGCAGTACTTC. Its protein is CASSLVPGEGEQYF.

The rearrangement uses TRBV10-3 and TRBJ1-2; a possible D gene is TRBD1 (5 bases). The CDR3 spans 13 residues. V was pared by 2 bases and J by 2 bases, with 6 bases between. Germline loops: CDR1 ENHRY, CDR2 SYGVKD. The CDR3 is CAISETGNYGYTF. CDR3 coding DNA: TGTGCCATCAGTGAGACAGGAAACTATGGCTACACCTTC.

V is TRBV28 and J is TRBJ1-6; TRBD1 aligns across 8 bases. CDR1 is MDHEN and CDR2 is SYDVKM in the germline V gene. The CDR3 consists of 16 residues. Trimming took 5 bases from V and 6 from J; bases not matched to a gene: 9. The CDR3 DNA reads TGTGCCAGCAGTGACGACCGGGACAGGCTTAATTCACCCCTCCACTTT. Its protein is CASSDDRDRLNSPLHF.

This chain joins TRBV6-1 and TRBJ2-1; TRBD1 aligns across 7 bases. The V gene's germline CDR1 is MNHNS and CDR2 SASEGT. This CDR3 is 14 amino acids long. V gave up 6 bases and J gave up 2 bases; unmatched junction bases: 4. This chain's CDR3 is CASRGQQPYNEQFF. Written as DNA, the CDR3 is TGTGCCAGCAGGGGACAGCAGCCCTACAATGAGCAGTTCTTC.